Following are 2 T cell receptor beta chains from one sample sequenced in a study of T cells in pancreatic ductal adenocarcinoma. Sequencing was performed with immunoSEQ multiplex PCR; in TCRdb, only in-frame clones are kept and a portion is missing. The profile shows about 5,400 clones, approximately 65% of them singletons. The selected patients with pancreatic ductal adenocarcinoma had surgery but no neoadjuvant therapy. Material: pancreatic tumor tissue. The source is a human donor with pancreatic ductal adenocarcinoma.

Here the CDR3 reads CASSLSPAGSSYNEQFF. In nucleotides, the CDR3 is TGTGCCAGCAGCTTAAGTCCAGCGGGGTCCTCCTACAATGAGCAGTTCTTC. The chain carries TRBV7-7 and TRBJ2-1; 7 nucleotides match TRBD2. The length of the CDR3 is 17 residues. Germline loops: CDR1 SSHAT, CDR2 FNYEAQ (reference sequence). V gave up 2 bases and J gave up 0 bases; unmatched junction bases: 7.

This chain connects TRBV2 to TRBJ1-6; tentative D call: TRBD1 (6 bases). Germline-derived CDR1 and CDR2 are SNHLY and FYNNEI. CDR3 length: 15 amino acids. Deletions cut 5 bases from V and 7 bases from J, with 15 bases between. CDR3 nucleotides: TGTGCCAGCAGTTCCTCCGGACAGCTGAATTCACCCCTCCACTTT. Translated, it gives CASSSSGQLNSPLHF.